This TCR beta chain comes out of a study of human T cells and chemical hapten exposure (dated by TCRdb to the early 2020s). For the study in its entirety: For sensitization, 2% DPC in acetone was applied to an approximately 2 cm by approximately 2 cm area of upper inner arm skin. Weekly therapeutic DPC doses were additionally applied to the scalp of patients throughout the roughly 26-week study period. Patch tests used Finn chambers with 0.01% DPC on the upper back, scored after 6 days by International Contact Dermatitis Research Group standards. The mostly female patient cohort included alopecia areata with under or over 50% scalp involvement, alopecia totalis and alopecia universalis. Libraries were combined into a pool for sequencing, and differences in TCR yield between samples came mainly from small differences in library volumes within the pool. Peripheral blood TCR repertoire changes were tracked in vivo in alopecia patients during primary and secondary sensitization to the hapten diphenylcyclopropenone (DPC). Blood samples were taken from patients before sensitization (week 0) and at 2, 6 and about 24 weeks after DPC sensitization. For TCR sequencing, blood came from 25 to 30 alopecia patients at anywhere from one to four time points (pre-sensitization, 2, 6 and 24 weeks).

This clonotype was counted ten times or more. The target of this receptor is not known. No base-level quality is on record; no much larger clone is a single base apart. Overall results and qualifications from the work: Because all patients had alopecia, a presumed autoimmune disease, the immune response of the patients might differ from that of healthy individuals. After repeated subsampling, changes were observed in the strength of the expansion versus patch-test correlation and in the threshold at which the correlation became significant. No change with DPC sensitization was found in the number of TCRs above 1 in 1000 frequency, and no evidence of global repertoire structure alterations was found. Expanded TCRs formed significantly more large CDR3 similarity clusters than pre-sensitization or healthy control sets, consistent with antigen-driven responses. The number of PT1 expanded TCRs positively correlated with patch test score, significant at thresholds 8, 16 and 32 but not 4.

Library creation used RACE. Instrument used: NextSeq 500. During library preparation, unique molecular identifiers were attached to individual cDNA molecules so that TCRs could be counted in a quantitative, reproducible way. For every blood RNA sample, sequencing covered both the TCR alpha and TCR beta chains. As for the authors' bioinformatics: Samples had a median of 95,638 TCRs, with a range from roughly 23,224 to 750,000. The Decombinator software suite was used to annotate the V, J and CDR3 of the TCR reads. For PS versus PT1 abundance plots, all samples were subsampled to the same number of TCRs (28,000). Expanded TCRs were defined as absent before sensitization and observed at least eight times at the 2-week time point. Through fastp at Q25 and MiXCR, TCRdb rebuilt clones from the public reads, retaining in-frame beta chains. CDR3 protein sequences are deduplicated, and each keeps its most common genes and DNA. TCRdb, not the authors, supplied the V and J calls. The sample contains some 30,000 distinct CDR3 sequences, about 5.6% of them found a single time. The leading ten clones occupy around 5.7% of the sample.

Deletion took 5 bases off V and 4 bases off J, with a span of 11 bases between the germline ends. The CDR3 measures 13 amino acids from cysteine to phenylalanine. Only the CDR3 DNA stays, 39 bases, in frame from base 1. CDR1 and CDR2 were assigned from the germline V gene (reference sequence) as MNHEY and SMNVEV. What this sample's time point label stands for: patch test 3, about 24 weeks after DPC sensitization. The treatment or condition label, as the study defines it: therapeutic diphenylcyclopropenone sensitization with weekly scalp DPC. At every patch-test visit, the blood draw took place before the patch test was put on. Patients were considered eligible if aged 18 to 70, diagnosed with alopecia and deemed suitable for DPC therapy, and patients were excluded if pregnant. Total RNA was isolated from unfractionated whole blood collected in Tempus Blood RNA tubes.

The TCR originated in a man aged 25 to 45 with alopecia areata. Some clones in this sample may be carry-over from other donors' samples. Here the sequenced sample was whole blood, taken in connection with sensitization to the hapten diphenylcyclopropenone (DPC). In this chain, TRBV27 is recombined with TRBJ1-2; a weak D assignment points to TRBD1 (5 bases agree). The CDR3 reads CASSPTGAYGYTF. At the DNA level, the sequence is TGTGCCAGCAGTCCCACAGGAGCCTATGGCTACACCTTC.